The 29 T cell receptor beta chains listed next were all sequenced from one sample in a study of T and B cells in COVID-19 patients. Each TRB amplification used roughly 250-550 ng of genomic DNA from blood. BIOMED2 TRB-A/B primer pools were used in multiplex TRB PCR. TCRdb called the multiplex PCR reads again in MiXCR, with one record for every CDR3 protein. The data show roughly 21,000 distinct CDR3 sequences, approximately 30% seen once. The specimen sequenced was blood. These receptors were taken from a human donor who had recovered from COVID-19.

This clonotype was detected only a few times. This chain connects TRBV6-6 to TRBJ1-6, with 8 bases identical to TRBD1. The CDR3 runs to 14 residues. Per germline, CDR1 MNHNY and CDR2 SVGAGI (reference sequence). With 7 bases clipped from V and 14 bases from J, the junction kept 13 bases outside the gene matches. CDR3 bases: TGTGCCAGCAAGGTGGACAGGGTTAAAATCACCCTCCACTTT. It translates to CASKVDRVKITLHF.

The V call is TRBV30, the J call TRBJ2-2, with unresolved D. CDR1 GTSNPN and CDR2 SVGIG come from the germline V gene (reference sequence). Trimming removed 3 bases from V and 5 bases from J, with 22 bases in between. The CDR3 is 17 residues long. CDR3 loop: CAWSPSRTFRRTGELFF. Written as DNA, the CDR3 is TGTGCCTGGAGCCCCAGCCGGACCTTCCGAAGGACCGGGGAGCTGTTTTTT.

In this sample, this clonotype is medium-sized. The CDR3 bases are TGTGCCAGCTCACCACCGACTAGCGGGGGGGCCGCAGATACGCAGTATTTT. Residues: CASSPPTSGGAADTQYF. The V call is TRBV18, the J call TRBJ2-3; 14 bases are shared with TRBD2. V shed 0 bases, J shed 4 bases, and the junction held 3 bases outside the gene matches. Germline CDR1 and CDR2: KGHSH and LQKENI. This CDR3 has 17 amino acids.

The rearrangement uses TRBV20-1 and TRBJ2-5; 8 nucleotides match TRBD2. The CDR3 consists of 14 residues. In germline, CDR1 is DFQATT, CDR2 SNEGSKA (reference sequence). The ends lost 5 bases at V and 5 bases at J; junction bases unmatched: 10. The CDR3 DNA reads TGCAGTGCTTCCACGGGGGGGCTAGCGGAGACCCAGTACTTC. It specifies CSASTGGLAETQYF.

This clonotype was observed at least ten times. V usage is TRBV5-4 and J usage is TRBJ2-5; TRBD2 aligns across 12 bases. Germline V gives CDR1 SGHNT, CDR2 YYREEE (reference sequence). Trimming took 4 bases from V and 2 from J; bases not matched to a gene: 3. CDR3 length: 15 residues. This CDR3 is CASSALAGGQETQYF. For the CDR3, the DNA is TGTGCCAGCAGCGCCCTAGCGGGGGGGCAAGAGACCCAGTACTTC. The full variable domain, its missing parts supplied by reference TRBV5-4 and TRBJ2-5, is ETGVTQSPTHLIKTRGQQVTLRCSSQSGHNTVSWYQQALGQGPQFIFQYYREEENGRGNFPPRFSGLQFPNYSSELNVNALELDDSALYLCASSALAGGQETQYFGPGTRLLVL.

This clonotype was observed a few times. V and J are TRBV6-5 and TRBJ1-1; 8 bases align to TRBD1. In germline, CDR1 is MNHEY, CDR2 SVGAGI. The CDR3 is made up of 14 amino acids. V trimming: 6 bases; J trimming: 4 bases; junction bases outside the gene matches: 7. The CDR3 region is CASRPGQGVTEAFF. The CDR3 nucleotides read TGTGCCAGCAGACCCGGACAGGGCGTCACTGAAGCTTTCTTT.

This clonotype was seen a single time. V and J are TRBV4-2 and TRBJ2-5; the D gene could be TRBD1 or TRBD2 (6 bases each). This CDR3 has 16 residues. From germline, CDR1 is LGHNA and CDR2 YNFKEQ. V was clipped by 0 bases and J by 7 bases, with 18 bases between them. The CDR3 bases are TGTGCCAGCAGCCAAGAGAGGGGGGCTCAATGGTGGACCCAGTACTTC. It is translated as CASSQERGAQWWTQYF.

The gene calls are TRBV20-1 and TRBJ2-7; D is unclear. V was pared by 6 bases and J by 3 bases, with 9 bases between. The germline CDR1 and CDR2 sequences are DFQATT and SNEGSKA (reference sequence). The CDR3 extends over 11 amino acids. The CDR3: CSAAKLYEQYF. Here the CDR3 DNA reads TGCAGTGCCGCCAAGCTCTACGAGCAGTACTTC.

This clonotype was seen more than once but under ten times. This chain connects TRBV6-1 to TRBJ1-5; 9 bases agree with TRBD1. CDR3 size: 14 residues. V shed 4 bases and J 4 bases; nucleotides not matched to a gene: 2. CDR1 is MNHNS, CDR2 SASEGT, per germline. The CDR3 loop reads CASSGTGANQPQHF. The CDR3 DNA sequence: TGTGCCAGCAGTGGGACAGGGGCAAATCAGCCCCAGCATTTT.

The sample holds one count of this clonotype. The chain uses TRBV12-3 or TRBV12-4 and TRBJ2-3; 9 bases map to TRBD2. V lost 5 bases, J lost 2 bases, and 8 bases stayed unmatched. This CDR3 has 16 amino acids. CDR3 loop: CASSTRGGGPTDTQYF. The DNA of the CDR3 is TGTGCCAGCAGTACGCGGGGGGGGGGGCCCACAGATACGCAGTATTTT.

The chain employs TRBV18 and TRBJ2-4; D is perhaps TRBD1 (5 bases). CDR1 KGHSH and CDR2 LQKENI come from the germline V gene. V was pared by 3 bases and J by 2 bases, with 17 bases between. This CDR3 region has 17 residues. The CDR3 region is CASSPIDSGVSKNIQYF. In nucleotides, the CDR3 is TGTGCCAGCTCACCTATTGACAGTGGGGTTTCCAAAAACATTCAGTACTTC. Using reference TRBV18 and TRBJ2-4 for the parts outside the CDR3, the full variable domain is NAGVMQNPRHLVRRRGQEARLRCSPMKGHSHVYWYRQLPEEGLKFMVYLQKENIIDESGMPKERFSAEFPKEGPSILRIQQVVRGDSAAYFCASSPIDSGVSKNIQYFGAGTRLSVL.

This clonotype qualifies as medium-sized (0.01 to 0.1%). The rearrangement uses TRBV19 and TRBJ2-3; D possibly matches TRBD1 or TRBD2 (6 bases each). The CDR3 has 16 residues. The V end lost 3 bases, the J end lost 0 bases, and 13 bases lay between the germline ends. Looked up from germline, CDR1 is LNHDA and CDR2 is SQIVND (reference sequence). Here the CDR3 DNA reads TGTGCCAGTAGTATTCCCGGGGGCCCAAGCACAGATACGCAGTATTTT. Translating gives CASSIPGGPSTDTQYF.

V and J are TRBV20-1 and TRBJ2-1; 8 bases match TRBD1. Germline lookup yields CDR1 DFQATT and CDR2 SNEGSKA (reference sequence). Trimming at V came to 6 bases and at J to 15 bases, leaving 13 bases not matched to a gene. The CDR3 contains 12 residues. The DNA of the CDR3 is TGCAGTGCAGAACCCCGGACAGGGTGGCCGTTCTTC. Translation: CSAEPRTGWPFF.

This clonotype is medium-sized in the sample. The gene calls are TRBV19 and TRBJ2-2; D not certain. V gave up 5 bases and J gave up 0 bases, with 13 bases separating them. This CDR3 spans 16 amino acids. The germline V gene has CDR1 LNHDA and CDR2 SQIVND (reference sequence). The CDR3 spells CASSAFARTNTGELFF. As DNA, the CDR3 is TGTGCCAGTAGTGCCTTCGCGAGAACGAACACCGGGGAGCTGTTTTTT.

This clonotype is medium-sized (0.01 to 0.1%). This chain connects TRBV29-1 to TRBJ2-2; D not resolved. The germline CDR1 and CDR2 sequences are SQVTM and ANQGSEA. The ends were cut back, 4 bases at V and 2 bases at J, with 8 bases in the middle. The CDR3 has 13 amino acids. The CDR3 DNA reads TGCAGCGTTGTTGGGGAAAACACCGGGGAGCTGTTTTTT. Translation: CSVVGENTGELFF.

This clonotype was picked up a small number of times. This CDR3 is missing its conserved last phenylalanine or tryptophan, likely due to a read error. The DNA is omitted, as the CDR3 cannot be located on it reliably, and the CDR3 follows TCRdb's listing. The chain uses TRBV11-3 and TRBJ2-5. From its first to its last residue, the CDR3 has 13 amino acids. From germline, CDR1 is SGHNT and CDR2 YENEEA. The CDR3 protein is CASSLVPSRDPVL.

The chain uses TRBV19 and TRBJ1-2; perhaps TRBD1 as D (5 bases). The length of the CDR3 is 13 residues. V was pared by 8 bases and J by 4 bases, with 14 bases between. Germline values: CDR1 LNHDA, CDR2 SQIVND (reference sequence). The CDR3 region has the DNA TGTGCCAGTGCCGGGGCTCCACTCTATGGCTACACCTTC. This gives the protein CASAGAPLYGYTF.

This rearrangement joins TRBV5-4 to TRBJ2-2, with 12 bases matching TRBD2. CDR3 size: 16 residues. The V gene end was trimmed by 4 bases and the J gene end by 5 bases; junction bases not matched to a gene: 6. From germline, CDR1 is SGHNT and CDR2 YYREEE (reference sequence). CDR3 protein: CASSPLAGGLTGELFF. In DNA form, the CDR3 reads TGTGCCAGCAGCCCACTAGCGGGGGGTTTAACCGGGGAGCTGTTTTTT.

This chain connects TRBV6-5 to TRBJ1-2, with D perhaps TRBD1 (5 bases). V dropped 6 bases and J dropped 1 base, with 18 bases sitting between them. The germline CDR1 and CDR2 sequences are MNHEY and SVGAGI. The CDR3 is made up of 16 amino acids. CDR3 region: CASSYAAGRNNYGYTF. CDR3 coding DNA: TGTGCCAGCAGCTACGCGGCAGGGCGGAATAACTATGGCTACACCTTC.

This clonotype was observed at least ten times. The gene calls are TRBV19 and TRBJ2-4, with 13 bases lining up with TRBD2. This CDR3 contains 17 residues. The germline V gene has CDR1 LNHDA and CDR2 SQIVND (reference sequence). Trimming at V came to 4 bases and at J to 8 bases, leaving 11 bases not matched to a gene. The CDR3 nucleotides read TGTGCCAGTAGTAGAACTAGCGGGGGGGCGAATTACCACATTCAGTACTTC. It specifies CASSRTSGGANYHIQYF.

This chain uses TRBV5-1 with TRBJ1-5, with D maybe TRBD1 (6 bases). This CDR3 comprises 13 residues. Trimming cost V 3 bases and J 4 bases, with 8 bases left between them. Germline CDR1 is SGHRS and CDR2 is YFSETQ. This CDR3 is CASSSDRNQPQHF. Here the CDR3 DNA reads TGCGCCAGCAGCTCTGACAGGAATCAGCCCCAGCATTTT.

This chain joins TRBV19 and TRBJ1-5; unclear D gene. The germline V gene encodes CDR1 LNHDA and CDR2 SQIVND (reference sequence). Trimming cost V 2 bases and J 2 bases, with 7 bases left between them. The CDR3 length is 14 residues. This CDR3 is CASSITARNQPQHF. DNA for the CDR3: TGTGCCAGTAGTATAACAGCACGCAATCAGCCCCAGCATTTT.

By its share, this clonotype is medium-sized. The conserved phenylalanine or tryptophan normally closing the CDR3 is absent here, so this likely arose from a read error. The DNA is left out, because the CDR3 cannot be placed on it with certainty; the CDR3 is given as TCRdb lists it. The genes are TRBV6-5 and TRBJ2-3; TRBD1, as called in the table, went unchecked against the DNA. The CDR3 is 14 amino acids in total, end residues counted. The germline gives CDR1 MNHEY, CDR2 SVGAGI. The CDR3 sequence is CASSFDRGSLVMGY.

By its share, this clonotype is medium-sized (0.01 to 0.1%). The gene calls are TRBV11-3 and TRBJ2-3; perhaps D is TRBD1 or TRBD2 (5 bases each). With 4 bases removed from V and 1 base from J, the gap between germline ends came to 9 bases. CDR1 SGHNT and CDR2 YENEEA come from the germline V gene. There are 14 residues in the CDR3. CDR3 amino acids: CASSSQGRTDTQYF. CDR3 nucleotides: TGTGCCAGCAGCTCCCAGGGACGCACAGATACGCAGTATTTT.

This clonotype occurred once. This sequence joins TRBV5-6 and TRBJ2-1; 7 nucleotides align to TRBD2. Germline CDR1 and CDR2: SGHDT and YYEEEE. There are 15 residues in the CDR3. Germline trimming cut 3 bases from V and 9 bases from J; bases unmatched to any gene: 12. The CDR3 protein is CASSSGGSRGGEQFF. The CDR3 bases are TGTGCCAGCAGCTCCGGCGGGTCCCGCGGGGGTGAGCAGTTCTTC.

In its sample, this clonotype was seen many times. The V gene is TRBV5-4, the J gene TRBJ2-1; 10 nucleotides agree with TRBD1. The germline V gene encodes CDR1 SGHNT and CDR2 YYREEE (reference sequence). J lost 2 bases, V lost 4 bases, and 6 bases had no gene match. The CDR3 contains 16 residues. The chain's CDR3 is CASSPRDRGAYNEQFF. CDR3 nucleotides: TGTGCCAGCAGCCCCCGGGACAGGGGTGCCTACAATGAGCAGTTCTTC.

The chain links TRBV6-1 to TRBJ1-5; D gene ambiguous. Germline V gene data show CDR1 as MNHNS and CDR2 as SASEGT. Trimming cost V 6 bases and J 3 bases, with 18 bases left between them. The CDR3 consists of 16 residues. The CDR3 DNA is TGTGCCAGCAGCCCGAGGGTAGGTAGTGACAATCAGCCCCAGCATTTT. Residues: CASSPRVGSDNQPQHF.

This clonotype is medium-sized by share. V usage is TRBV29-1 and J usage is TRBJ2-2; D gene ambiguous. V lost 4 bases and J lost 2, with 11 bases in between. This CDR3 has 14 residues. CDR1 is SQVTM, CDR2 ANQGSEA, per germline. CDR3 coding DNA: TGCAGCGTTGGGGCCCAACTAAACACCGGGGAGCTGTTTTTT. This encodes CSVGAQLNTGELFF.

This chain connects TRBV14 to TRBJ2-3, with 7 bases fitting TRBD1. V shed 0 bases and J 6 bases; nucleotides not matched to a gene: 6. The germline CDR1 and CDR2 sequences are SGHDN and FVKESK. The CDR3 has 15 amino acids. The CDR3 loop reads CASSQDMTGWDTQYF. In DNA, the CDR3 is TGTGCCAGCAGCCAAGATATGACAGGGTGGGATACGCAGTATTTT.